This T cell receptor (beta chain) was sequenced in a study of control samples from healthy donors and cancer patients. The CDR3 totals 13 residues. Germline V CDR1 and CDR2: SGHRS, YFSETQ. V was clipped by 3 bases and J by 7 bases, with 13 bases between them. Produced via immunoSEQ multiplex PCR; TCRdb's table is partial and in-frame only. The sample contains 180,000 or so clones, around 92% of which appear only once. The rearrangement joins TRBV5-1 to TRBJ1-2, with no clear D. The specimen sequenced was blood. This sequence originates from a woman aged 25 to 39 in good health. CDR3 protein: CASSYLEGRGYTF. CDR3 DNA sequence: TGCGCCAGCAGCTACTTGGAGGGCCGTGGCTACACCTTC.